This T cell receptor (beta chain) is drawn from a study of T-cell memory formation after mild COVID-19. In its sample, this clonotype was seen a few times. TCRdb processed the 5' RACE reads anew with MiXCR; each CDR3 protein has one entry. The sample consists of hundreds of thousands of distinct CDR3 sequences, about a sixth of them appearing once. The V end was cut by 3 bases, the J end by 5 bases, with 23 bases between. The CDR3 is 17 amino acids. Germline assignment: CDR1 SGDLS and CDR2 YYNGEE. The specimen was PBMCs or a T cell subset sorted from them (not recorded which). The TCR sequence derives from an adult woman who had mild COVID-19 (a few samples of this study predate the infection). Cell type and time point are not known. This chain connects TRBV9 to TRBJ1-1; tentative D call: TRBD1 (5 bases). CDR3 residues: CASSGGRGRGESTEAFF. DNA for the CDR3: TGTGCCAGCAGCGGGGGGAGAGGTCGAGGAGAAAGTACTGAAGCTTTCTTT.